What follows are 17 T cell receptor beta chains derived from one specimen sequenced in a study of shared clonotypes between healthy human individuals. The protocol was immunoSEQ multiplex PCR, while the TCRdb copy is restricted to in-frame clones and leaves out a portion. The sample yields about 1.9 million clones, 93% seen once. Selected positively for CCR7 and CD45RO-negative, naive CD8 cells excluded terminally differentiated effector memory CD45RA+ cells. The sequenced sample consisted of naive CD8+ T cells from PBMCs. The receptors were gathered from a man between 18 and 29 years old in good health. Some clones in this sample may be carry-over from other donors' samples.

The CDR3 nucleotides read TGTGCCAGCAGTTTACTTTCCGGACGACCACACAATGAGCAGTTCTTC. Its protein is CASSLLSGRPHNEQFF. The chain recombines TRBV28 with TRBJ2-1; no reliable D call. CDR3 length: 16 residues. Germline V lookup: CDR1 MDHEN, CDR2 SYDVKM. Trimming pared 2 bases from V and 5 bases from J, leaving 16 bases between.

This chain's CDR3 is CASRSFGNQPQHF. The CDR3 region has the DNA TGTGCCAGCAGATCATTTGGCAATCAGCCCCAGCATTTT. This chain links TRBV28 with TRBJ1-5; D not resolved. Between the trimmed V and J ends, which lost 6 bases and 2 bases, there was a span of 8 bases. The CDR3 runs to 13 residues. The germline gives CDR1 MDHEN, CDR2 SYDVKM.

This rearrangement joins TRBV27 to TRBJ1-1; D remains ambiguous. The V end lost 6 bases, the J end lost 8 bases, and 16 bases lay between the germline ends. The CDR3 totals 13 residues. The germline V gene has CDR1 MNHEY and CDR2 SMNVEV (reference sequence). This CDR3 reads CASRPGGVLEAFF. The CDR3 bases are TGTGCCAGCAGGCCGGGCGGGGTATTAGAAGCTTTCTTT.

The chain has TRBV7-2 and TRBJ2-4, with TRBD2 as a possible D gene (6 bases). The germline V gene has CDR1 SGHTA and CDR2 FQGNSA. V dropped 1 base and J dropped 5 bases, with 9 bases sitting between them. The length of the CDR3 is 14 residues. CDR3 nucleotide sequence: TGTGCCAGCAGCTTAGTCGGCGGGGAAAACATTCAGTACTTC. Its protein is CASSLVGGENIQYF. The full variable domain, completed using reference TRBV7-2 and TRBJ2-4, is GAGVSQSPSNKVTEKGKDVELRCDPISGHTALYWYRQSLGQGLEFLIYFQGNSAPDKSGLPSDRFSAERTGGSVSTLTIQRTQQEDSAVYLCASSLVGGENIQYFGAGTRLSVL.

J is TRBJ2-5 and V is TRBV7-2, with D possibly being TRBD2 (6 bases). This CDR3 region has 14 residues. Trimming cost V 4 bases and J 3 bases, with 12 bases left between them. Germline V gives CDR1 SGHTA, CDR2 FQGNSA. CDR3 amino acids: CASSSLTREETQYF. In nucleotides, the CDR3 is TGTGCCAGCAGCTCCCTGACTAGGGAAGAGACCCAGTACTTC. Full variable domain (remainder filled in from reference TRBV7-2 and TRBJ2-5): GAGVSQSPSNKVTEKGKDVELRCDPISGHTALYWYRQSLGQGLEFLIYFQGNSAPDKSGLPSDRFSAERTGGSVSTLTIQRTQQEDSAVYLCASSSLTREETQYFGPGTRLLVL.

The chain has TRBV2 and TRBJ2-1; 7 bases match TRBD2. The V and J ends lost 4 bases and 3 bases, in that order; junction bases with no gene match: 6. CDR1 SNHLY and CDR2 FYNNEI come from the germline V gene. This CDR3 contains 15 residues. The CDR3, as DNA: TGTGCCAGCAGTGTGACGGGAGGACTCTACAATGAGCAGTTCTTC. Its translation is CASSVTGGLYNEQFF.

The gene calls are TRBV27 and TRBJ2-7; weak D call: TRBD2 (5 bases). V was shortened by 4 bases and J by 6 bases, with 16 bases between the two germline ends. The CDR3 consists of 14 residues. Germline CDR1 reads MNHEY; CDR2 reads SMNVEV (reference sequence). CDR3 loop: CASSSSPASSEQYF. The DNA for the CDR3 is TGTGCCAGCAGTTCCTCTCCCGCTAGCTCCGAGCAGTACTTC.

This chain joins TRBV7-3 and TRBJ1-2; weak D call: TRBD1 (5 bases). CDR3 length: 15 residues. Germline V gives CDR1 SGHTA, CDR2 FQGTGA. V was cut by 5 bases and J by 0 bases, with 13 bases left in between. Written as DNA, the CDR3 is TGTGCCAGCAGCGAATTTACAGGTTCTAACTATGGCTACACCTTC. Its protein is CASSEFTGSNYGYTF.

The CDR3 spells CSVLLTAGELFF. The CDR3 DNA reads as TGCAGCGTCTTACTGACTGCCGGGGAGCTGTTTTTT. The chain links TRBV29-1 to TRBJ2-2; no reliable D call. The ends were cut back, 6 bases at V and 6 bases at J, with 11 bases in the middle. CDR3 size: 12 residues. Germline V gene lookup returns CDR1 SQVTM and CDR2 ANQGSEA.

Regarding this clone: The sample has other DNA sequences that encode this CDR3 too. The chain links TRBV7-9 to TRBJ1-1; tentative D call: TRBD1 (5 bases). Trimming removed 2 bases from V and 5 bases from J, with 9 bases in between. The CDR3 spans 13 residues. CDR1 and CDR2 (germline): SEHNR, FQNEAQ (reference sequence). CDR3 nucleotide sequence: TGTGCCAGCAGCTTAATGGGGGGTACTGAAGCTTTCTTT. Amino acids: CASSLMGGTEAFF.

The V and J genes are TRBV6-6 and TRBJ2-3; TRBD1 is a possible D gene (6 bases). This CDR3 is built from 15 residues. Trimming shortened V by 1 base and J by 3 bases, and 11 bases separated the two germline ends. Germline CDR1 MNHNY, CDR2 SVGAGI (reference sequence). The CDR3 here is CASSYFRGNTDTQYF. The CDR3 region has the DNA TGTGCCAGCAGTTACTTCAGGGGAAATACAGATACGCAGTATTTT.

This clone showed up just a few times. At the DNA level, this CDR3 is encoded by other sequences in the same sample as well. V is TRBV5-6 and J is TRBJ2-7; D is possibly TRBD1 (6 bases). This CDR3 region has 13 residues. Germline assignment: CDR1 SGHDT and CDR2 YYEEEE. V was trimmed by 0 bases and J by 2 bases, leaving 6 bases between them. CDR3 bases: TGTGCCAGCAGCTTGGGGGACACCTACGAGCAGTACTTC. Residues: CASSLGDTYEQYF. Complete variable domain (other parts from reference TRBV5-6 and TRBJ2-7): DAGVTQSPTHLIKTRGQQVTLRCSPKSGHDTVSWYQQALGQGPQFIFQYYEEEERQRGNFPDRFSGHQFPNYSSELNVNALLLGDSALYLCASSLGDTYEQYFGPGTRLTVT.

The chain uses TRBV4-1 and TRBJ2-1, with TRBD2 identical over 7 bases. Germline loops: CDR1 MGHRA, CDR2 YSYEKL. The V and J ends lost 6 bases and 3 bases, in that order; junction bases with no gene match: 2. CDR3 length: 13 amino acids. In DNA form, the CDR3 reads TGCGCCAGCAGAGCGGGACTCTACAATGAGCAGTTCTTC. Protein: CASRAGLYNEQFF.

The V call is TRBV29-1, the J call TRBJ2-1; no firm D call. CDR3 length: 15 residues. Germline CDR1 is SQVTM and CDR2 is ANQGSEA. The ends were cut back, 1 base at V and 1 base at J, with 11 bases in the middle. The CDR3 nucleotides are TGCAGCGTTGAAGGGACCGAGAAATCCTACAATGAGCAGTTCTTC. It specifies CSVEGTEKSYNEQFF.

The chain recombines TRBV7-2 with TRBJ2-1; no reliable D call. This CDR3 spans 13 amino acids. CDR1 and CDR2 (germline): SGHTA, FQGNSA. V gave up 6 bases and J gave up 4 bases, with 10 bases separating them. CDR3 bases: TGTGCCAGCAGACGGCGAGAATACAATGAGCAGTTCTTC. Translation gives CASRRREYNEQFF. The full variable domain, rest sourced from reference TRBV7-2 and TRBJ2-1, is GAGVSQSPSNKVTEKGKDVELRCDPISGHTALYWYRQSLGQGLEFLIYFQGNSAPDKSGLPSDRFSAERTGGSVSTLTIQRTQQEDSAVYLCASRRREYNEQFFGPGTRLTVL.

The chain has TRBV9 and TRBJ2-5; no clear D. CDR1 is SGDLS and CDR2 is YYNGEE in the germline V gene. This CDR3 spans 17 amino acids. V was pared by 0 bases and J by 4 bases, with 19 bases between. CDR3 coding DNA: TGTGCCAGCAGCGTAGGGTATAGAGTTAAACAGATAGAGACCCAGTACTTC. It specifies CASSVGYRVKQIETQYF.

The chain has TRBV5-4 and TRBJ2-7; TRBD2 aligns across 11 bases. The germline V gene encodes CDR1 SGHNT and CDR2 YYREEE (reference sequence). V trimming: 4 bases; J trimming: 2 bases; junction bases outside the gene matches: 5. The CDR3 has 15 amino acids. The DNA of the CDR3 is TGTGCCAGCAGCAGCGGACTAGCGGGTCCCTACGAGCAGTACTTC. Translation gives CASSSGLAGPYEQYF.